Listed below are T cell receptor beta chains from one sample, sequenced in a study of immune characterization of retroperitoneal liposarcoma. TCRdb called the PCR reads again in MiXCR, with one record for every CDR3 protein. The top ten hold 52% of the sample, which has 2,900 or so distinct CDR3 sequences, approximately 49% seen once. Sequenced material: tumor tissue. Receptor source: a male donor with retroperitoneal liposarcoma. Both conserved end residues are part of each CDR3. The order of the fields is J gene, V gene, D gene, clone size, CDR3 DNA, CDR3 protein. A D gene is named only where the DNA matches it firmly. For some rows the clone size is stated as once, few or many, or as a class when expanded; others skip it.

TRBJ2-7 | TRBV12-3/TRBV12-4 | NA | few | TGTGCCAGCAGTTTTAACCCAGGCCAGGGCTACGAGCAGTACTTC | CASSFNPGQGYEQYF
TRBJ2-1 | TRBV6-8 | TRBD2 | NA | TGTGCCAGCAGTTCCGGGACTAGCGGGGTCAATGAGCAGTTCTTC | CASSSGTSGVNEQFF
TRBJ2-1 | TRBV6-1 | TRBD1 | NA | TGTGCCAGCACCGAACCAGGGGGCCGTAATGAGCAGTTCTTC | CASTEPGGRNEQFF
TRBJ2-6 | TRBV6-1 | NA | few | TGTGCCAGCAGAACTGGGGCCAACGTCCTGACTTTC | CASRTGANVLTF
TRBJ2-1 | TRBV12-3/TRBV12-4 | NA | few | TGTGCCAGCAGTTACGACACTCGCTCCTACAATGAGCAGTTCTTC | CASSYDTRSYNEQFF
TRBJ2-1 | TRBV7-6 | NA | NA | TGTGCCAGCAGCTTAGGTAGGGATCCCTACAATGAGCAGTTCTTC | CASSLGRDPYNEQFF
TRBJ2-1 | TRBV10-3 | NA | NA | TGTGCCATCAGTCCGGGAGAGGAGGCCTACAATGAGCAGTTCTTC | CAISPGEEAYNEQFF
TRBJ2-5 | TRBV6-6 | TRBD1 | NA | TGTGCCAGCAGTGGTAGACAGGGGTTGCCCTACAATGAGCAGTACTTC | CASSGRQGLPYNEQYF
TRBJ2-1 | TRBV7-7 | NA | medium-sized | TGTGCCAGCAGCTTAGAGTTAGCTTCAGCCTACAATGAGCAGTTCTTC | CASSLELASAYNEQFF
TRBJ2-7 | TRBV6-6 | TRBD2 | NA | TGTGCCAGCAGTCTCGGACTAGCGGGAGATAGGGCCTACGAGCAGTACTTC | CASSLGLAGDRAYEQYF